Below, one T cell receptor (beta chain) is given with its context. As yet, its antigen is unknown. This entry comes from a study of cytomegalovirus exposure and HLA in healthy donors. Study-wide points: Later analysis suggested most CMV-associated TCR beta chains were HLA-restricted. Presence/absence analyses assumed roughly uniform sequencing depth across donors.

This PCR relied on a set of 60 Vbeta primers and 13 Jbeta primers. Original data processing: An analysis that came later counted some 85 million unique TCR beta chains, approximately 10 million shared. TCRdb keeps only in-frame clones here, not all; method: immunoSEQ multiplex PCR. V, J and clone size derive from that table, while D and trimming were established from the DNA sequence. Among about 110,000 clones listed, around 80% were seen once. This sequence originates from a man aged 25-40 years in good health and CMV-seropositive. Sequences were obtained from PBMCs.

The CDR3, as DNA: TGTGCCAGCAGCTCGATAGACAGGGGCGGTGAAGCTTTCTTT. Its protein product is CASSSIDRGGEAFF. The V call is TRBV7-9, the J call TRBJ1-1; 8 nucleotides line up with TRBD1. Per the germline V gene, CDR1 is SEHNR and CDR2 is FQNEAQ (reference sequence). With V trimmed by 4 bases and J by 7 bases, 8 bases remained unmatched. The CDR3 is made up of 14 amino acids. The variable domain in full, completed from reference TRBV7-9 and TRBJ1-1, reads DTGVSQNPRHKITKRGQNVTFRCDPISEHNRLYWYRQTLGQGPEFLTYFQNEAQLEKSRLLSDRFSAERPKGSFSTLEIQRTEQGDSAMYLCASSSIDRGGEAFFGQGTRLTVV.